The sequence of this TCR beta chain was determined in a study of blood T cell repertoires in COVID-19. V lost 2 bases and J lost 0, with 11 bases in between. Per germline, CDR1 SGHTA and CDR2 FQGNSA. The CDR3 loop spans 16 amino acids. Some clones are missing from TCRdb's copy, which holds only in-frame ones; the method was immunoSEQ multiplex PCR. The sample lists approximately 230,000 clones; approximately 90% were seen once. The chain links TRBV7-2 to TRBJ2-1, with unresolved D. The sequencing sample was made of PBMCs or T cells enriched from blood (not recorded which). This receptor was identified in a man younger than 35 who had recovered from COVID-19. CDR3: CASSLSLVSSYNEQFF. The CDR3, as DNA: TGTGCCAGCAGCTTATCTCTCGTGAGCTCCTACAATGAGCAGTTCTTC. Supplemented by reference TRBV7-2 and TRBJ2-1, the full variable domain reads GAGVSQSPSNKVTEKGKDVELRCDPISGHTALYWYRQSLGQGLEFLIYFQGNSAPDKSGLPSDRFSAERTGGSVSTLTIQRTQQEDSAVYLCASSLSLVSSYNEQFFGPGTRLTVL.